This T cell receptor (beta chain) was identified during a study of cytomegalovirus exposure and HLA in healthy donors. Study information: Sequencing of 180 million or so T cells in an earlier analysis found around 100 million unique TCR beta sequences. General observations from the study: The classifier was said to identify cytomegalovirus status with high specificity and sensitivity. Some public TCRs appeared in many individuals, while most sequences were rare. In an earlier analysis, productive rearrangement rates for most beta V segments clustered near 87% or 30%.

Vbeta (60) and Jbeta (13) primers were used in the PCR. Produced via immunoSEQ multiplex PCR; TCRdb's table is partial and in-frame only. Of around 130,000 clones listed, roughly 74% were seen once; the top ten hold 5.5% to 8.5%. As regards this clone: Antigen specificity is unknown.

The CDR3 is 16 amino acids. The V gene's germline CDR1 is SGHVS and CDR2 FNYEAQ. V shed 0 bases, J shed 0 bases, and the junction held 4 bases outside the gene matches. The sample taken for sequencing was PBMCs. The rearrangement links TRBV7-6 to TRBJ2-7; 8 bases are shared with TRBD2. The origin of this receptor is a man aged 40-55 years in good health and CMV-seropositive. CDR3 sequence reads: CASSLASGASSYEQYF. CDR3 DNA sequence: TGTGCCAGCAGCTTAGCTAGCGGGGCGAGCTCCTACGAGCAGTACTTC.